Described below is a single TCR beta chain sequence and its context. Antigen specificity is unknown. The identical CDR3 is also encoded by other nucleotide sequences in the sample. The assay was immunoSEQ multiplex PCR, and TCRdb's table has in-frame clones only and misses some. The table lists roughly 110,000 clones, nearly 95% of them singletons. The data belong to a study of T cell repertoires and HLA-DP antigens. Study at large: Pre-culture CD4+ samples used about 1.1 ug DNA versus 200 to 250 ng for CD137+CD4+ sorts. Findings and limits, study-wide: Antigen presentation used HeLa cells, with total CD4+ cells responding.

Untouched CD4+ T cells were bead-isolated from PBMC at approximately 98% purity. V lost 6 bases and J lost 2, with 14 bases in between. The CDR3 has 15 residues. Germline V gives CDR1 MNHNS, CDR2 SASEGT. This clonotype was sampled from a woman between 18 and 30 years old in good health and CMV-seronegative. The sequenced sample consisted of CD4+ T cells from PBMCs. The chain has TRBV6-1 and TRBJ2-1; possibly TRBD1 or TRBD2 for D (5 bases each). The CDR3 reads CASRNRDGTYNEQFF. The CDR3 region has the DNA TGTGCCAGCAGAAATCGGGACGGGACCTACAATGAGCAGTTCTTC.